The rows below give T cell receptor beta chains drawn from one sample of a study of blood T cell repertoires in COVID-19. Profiling relied on immunoSEQ multiplex PCR, and the TCRdb table lists in-frame clones only, not all of them. The sample contains approximately 380,000 clones, around 84% of which appear only once. The sequencing input was peripheral blood. The receptors derive from a woman aged 18-29 years with acute or convalescent COVID-19. CDR3s include the opening cysteine and the closing phenylalanine or tryptophan. D genes are given only for firm matches. Only some rows state a clone size, as once, few, many or a class for expanded clones.

d_call | clone_size | j_call | v_call | cdr3_nt | cdr3_aa
. | . | TRBJ1-5 | TRBV5-8 | TGTGCCAGCAGCTTGCGGGAGGGAGGGTATCAGCCCCAGCATTTT | CASSLREGGYQPQHF
. | . | TRBJ2-7 | TRBV6-6 | TGTGCCAGCAGTACCAGAGGACAGTCCCCCTACGAGCAGTACTTC | CASSTRGQSPYEQYF
. | . | TRBJ2-1 | TRBV6-5 | TGTGCCAGCAGTTCTTGGGCAGGTCACAATGAGCAGTTCTTC | CASSSWAGHNEQFF
. | . | TRBJ2-5 | TRBV29-1 | TGCAGCTTCGGGGCGGGGGCGAACCAAGAGACCCAGTACTTC | CSFGAGANQETQYF
TRBD2 | once | TRBJ2-1 | TRBV28 | TGTGCCAGCAGTTTACTAGCGGGAGAGGGAGGGCCCAATGAGCAGTTCTTC | CASSLLAGEGGPNEQFF
TRBD1 | . | TRBJ2-2 | TRBV19 | TGTGCCAGTAGTAGAGACAGGGGGCGTTTAAACACCGGGGAGCTGTTTTTT | CASSRDRGRLNTGELFF
. | . | TRBJ1-2 | TRBV2 | TGTGCCAGCAGTGAACCCCCGCGGGGGAAGGATGGCTACACCTTC | CASSEPPRGKDGYTF
. | once | TRBJ2-5 | TRBV6-6 | TGTGCCAGCAGTCGCCGGCTCCCTTTGGGAGGCGACCAAGAGACCCAGTACTTC | CASSRRLPLGGDQETQYF
TRBD2 | . | TRBJ2-3 | TRBV18 | TGTGCCAGCTCACCACCGGCCGGGGGGGTGTTAGATACGCAGTATTTT | CASSPPAGGVLDTQYF
. | once | TRBJ2-6 | TRBV19 | TGTGCCAGTAGTATTCGGGGGACCGGGGCCAACGTCCTGACTTTC | CASSIRGTGANVLTF
TRBD1 | . | TRBJ1-5 | TRBV10-3 | TGTGCCATCAGTCGGGACAGAGATCAGCCCCAGCATTTT | CAISRDRDQPQHF
. | . | TRBJ1-2 | TRBV5-1 | TGCGCCAGCAGGCGGGGGCCCATAGAAGGTTTTTATGGCTACACCTTC | CASRRGPIEGFYGYTF
. | few | TRBJ2-2 | TRBV3-1/TRBV3-2 | TGTGCCAGCAGCCAGTTGGCTAGCGTATACACCGGGGAGCTGTTTTTT | CASSQLASVYTGELFF
. | . | TRBJ2-1 | TRBV7-3 | TGTGCCAGCAGCTTATCTTCTGGGGGCTGGAATGAGCAGTTCTTC | CASSLSSGGWNEQFF
TRBD2 | . | TRBJ2-1 | TRBV12-5 | TGTGCTAGTGGTTTGGTAGTCGGGACTAGGTACAATGAGCAGTTCTTC | CASGLVVGTRYNEQFF
TRBD1 | once | TRBJ2-2 | TRBV11-2 | TGTGCCAGCAGCATAGACAGGGTAGGGGAGCTGTTTTTT | CASSIDRVGELFF
. | . | TRBJ2-3 | TRBV24-1 | TGTGCCACCAGTGATTCGAGGGCAGATACGCAGTATTTT | CATSDSRADTQYF
. | . | TRBJ2-7 | TRBV28 | TGTGCCAGCAGTCCTGTCGCGGGGTACTACGAGCAGTACTTC | CASSPVAGYYEQYF
TRBD2 | . | TRBJ2-3 | TRBV5-1 | TGCGCCAGCAGCTTAGGACTAGCGGTGGGCACAGATACGCAGTATTTT | CASSLGLAVGTDTQYF
. | . | TRBJ2-7 | TRBV12-5 | TGTGCTAGTGGTTTGCAAGGGGCCCACGAGCAGTACTTC | CASGLQGAHEQYF
TRBD2 | once | TRBJ2-7 | TRBV27 | TGTGCCAGCAGTTCCCCGAATAGGGCGCGGGAGTTTGGCGAGCAGTACTTC | CASSSPNRAREFGEQYF
. | . | TRBJ2-3 | TRBV2 | TGTGCCAGCAGTGTGACGGGACACACAGATACGCAGTATTTT | CASSVTGHTDTQYF
. | few | TRBJ1-6 | TRBV11-2 | TGTGCCAGCAGCCCCAGCGGAGATTCACCCCTCCACTTT | CASSPSGDSPLHF
. | few | TRBJ1-6 | TRBV5-1 | TGCGCCAGCAGCTTAGGCAGGGGAGGGAATTCACCCCTCCACTTT | CASSLGRGGNSPLHF
. | . | TRBJ2-6 | TRBV19 | TGTGCCAGTAGTTCGCGACAGGTCAGAGGCAACGTCCTGACTTTC | CASSSRQVRGNVLTF
TRBD1 | . | TRBJ1-4 | TRBV5-6 | TGTGCCAGCAGCTTGAGGTTCGCAGGGGGTGAAAAACTGTTTTTT | CASSLRFAGGEKLFF
TRBD1 | . | TRBJ1-4 | TRBV2 | TGTGCCAGCAGTAGGACAGGGACTAATGAAAAACTGTTTTTT | CASSRTGTNEKLFF
TRBD1 | . | TRBJ2-7 | TRBV20-1 | TGCAGTGCTAGTATGGGACAGGGGTACGAGCAGTACTTC | CSASMGQGYEQYF
. | . | TRBJ1-2 | TRBV6-5 | TGTGCCAGCGGGAGGTCTTTGAGAAAAAACTATGGCTACACCTTC | CASGRSLRKNYGYTF